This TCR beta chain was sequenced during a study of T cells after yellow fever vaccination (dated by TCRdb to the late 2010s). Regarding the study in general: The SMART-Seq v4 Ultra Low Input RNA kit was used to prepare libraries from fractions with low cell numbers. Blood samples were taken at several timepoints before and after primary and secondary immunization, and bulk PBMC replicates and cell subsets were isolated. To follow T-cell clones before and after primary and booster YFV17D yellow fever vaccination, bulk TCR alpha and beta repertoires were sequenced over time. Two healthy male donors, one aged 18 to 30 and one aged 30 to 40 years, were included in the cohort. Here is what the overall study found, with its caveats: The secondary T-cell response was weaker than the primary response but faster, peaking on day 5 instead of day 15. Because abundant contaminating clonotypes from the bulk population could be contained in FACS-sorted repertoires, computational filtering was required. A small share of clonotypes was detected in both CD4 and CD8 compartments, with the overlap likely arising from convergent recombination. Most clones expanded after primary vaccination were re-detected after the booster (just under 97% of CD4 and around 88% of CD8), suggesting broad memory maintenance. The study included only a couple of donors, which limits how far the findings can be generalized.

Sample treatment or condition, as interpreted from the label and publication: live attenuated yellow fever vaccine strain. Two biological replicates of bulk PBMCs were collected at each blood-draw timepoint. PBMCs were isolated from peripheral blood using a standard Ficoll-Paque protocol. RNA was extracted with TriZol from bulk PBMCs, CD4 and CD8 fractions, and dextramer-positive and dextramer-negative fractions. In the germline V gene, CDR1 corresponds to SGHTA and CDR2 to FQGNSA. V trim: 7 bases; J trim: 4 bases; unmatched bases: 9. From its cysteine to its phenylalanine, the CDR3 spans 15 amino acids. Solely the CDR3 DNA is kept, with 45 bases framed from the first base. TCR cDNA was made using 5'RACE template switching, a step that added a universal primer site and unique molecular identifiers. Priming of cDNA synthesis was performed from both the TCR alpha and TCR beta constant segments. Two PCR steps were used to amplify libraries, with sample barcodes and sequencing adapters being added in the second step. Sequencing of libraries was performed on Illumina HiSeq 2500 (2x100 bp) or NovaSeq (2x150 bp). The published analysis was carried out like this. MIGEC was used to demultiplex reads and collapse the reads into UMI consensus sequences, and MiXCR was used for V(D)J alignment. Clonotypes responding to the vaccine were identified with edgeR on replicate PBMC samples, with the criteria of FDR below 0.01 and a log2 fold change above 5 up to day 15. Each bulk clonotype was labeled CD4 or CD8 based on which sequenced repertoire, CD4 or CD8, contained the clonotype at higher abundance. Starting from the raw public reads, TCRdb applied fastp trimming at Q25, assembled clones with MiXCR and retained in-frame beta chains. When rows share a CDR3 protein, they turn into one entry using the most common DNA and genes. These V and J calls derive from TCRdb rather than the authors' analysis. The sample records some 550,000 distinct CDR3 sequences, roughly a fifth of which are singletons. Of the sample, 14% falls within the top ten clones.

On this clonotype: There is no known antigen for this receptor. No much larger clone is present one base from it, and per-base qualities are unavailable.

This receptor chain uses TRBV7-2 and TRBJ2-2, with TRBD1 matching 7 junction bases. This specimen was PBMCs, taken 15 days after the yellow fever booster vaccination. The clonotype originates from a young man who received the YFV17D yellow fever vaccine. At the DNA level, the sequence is TGTGCCAGCACCCCTACTAGGGGGCGCACCGGGGAGCTGTTTTTT. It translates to CASTPTRGRTGELFF.